This TCR beta chain was sequenced during a study of T cells after yellow fever vaccination. Study findings and constraints: Any FACS-sorted repertoire could hold abundant clonotypes that contaminate it from the bulk population. Clones that expanded after primary vaccination mostly reappeared after the booster (96% CD4, approximately 85% CD8).

The CDR3 length is 14 residues. The J segment lost 3 bases and the V segment lost 5 bases, leaving 6 bases of the junction unmatched. The 5'RACE template-switching step produced TCR cDNA and added a universal primer site and UMIs. TCRdb redid the calling of the 5' RACE reads with MiXCR, one entry per CDR3 protein. In the table there are about 69,000 distinct CDR3 sequences, about 6% of which are singletons. This clonotype was observed at least ten times. The target antigen is unknown. This TCR came from a man aged 18 to 30 who received the YFV17D yellow fever vaccine. The genes are TRBV12-3 or TRBV12-4 and TRBJ1-2, with TRBD1 identical over 7 bases. Source: CD4+ T cells sorted from PBMCs, taken less than 16 days after the first yellow fever vaccination. CDR3 sequence: CASSRDRSDYGYTF. The CDR3 bases are TGTGCCAGCAGTCGGGACAGATCCGACTATGGCTACACCTTC.